The 21 T cell receptor beta chains presented below share a single source sample, sequenced in a study of blood T cells in healthy people across ages. Sample-barcoded 5' priming and a J-beta primer mix drove a second PCR of roughly 7 to 11 cycles. TCRdb processed the 5' RACE reads anew with MiXCR; each CDR3 protein has one entry. This table holds approximately 790,000 distinct CDR3 sequences, 62% found once. Sequencing was done on a sample of blood. The origin of the receptors is a man aged 30 to 45 in good health.

The chain has TRBV7-9 and TRBJ2-1; TRBD1 might be the D (5 bases). Per germline, CDR1 SEHNR and CDR2 FQNEAQ (reference sequence). The CDR3 extends over 14 amino acids. Trimming shortened V by 0 bases and J by 10 bases, and 13 bases separated the two germline ends. The CDR3 DNA sequence: TGTGCCAGCAGCTTAGCGCTAACAGGCAACGAGCAGTTCTTC. Its protein is CASSLALTGNEQFF.

The chain joins TRBV28 to TRBJ2-7, with 8 bases fitting TRBD2. Germline V lookup: CDR1 MDHEN, CDR2 SYDVKM. V trimming: 2 bases; J trimming: 0 bases; junction bases outside the gene matches: 6. The CDR3 is 16 amino acids. DNA for the CDR3: TGTGCCAGCAGTTTAGCTTGGCGGGGGGACTCCTACGAGCAGTACTTC. Encoded protein: CASSLAWRGDSYEQYF.

The chain uses TRBV5-1 and TRBJ2-7; D call uncertain. V was trimmed by 1 base and J by 9 bases, leaving 8 bases between them. Germline V lookup: CDR1 SGHRS, CDR2 YFSETQ. The CDR3 length is 11 residues. In DNA, the CDR3 is TGCGCCAGCAGCTTGAATGCCCTGCAGTACTTC. This gives the protein CASSLNALQYF.

There are a few counts of this clonotype. The chain uses TRBV29-1 and TRBJ1-1; no reliable D call. This CDR3 region has 13 residues. Germline V CDR1 and CDR2: SQVTM, ANQGSEA. With 5 bases removed from V and 9 bases from J, the gap between germline ends came to 19 bases. Written as DNA, the CDR3 is TGCAGCGTTCACGAGGGTGGTTGGACTAAAGCTTTCTTT. Encoded protein: CSVHEGGWTKAFF.

V usage is TRBV7-2 and J usage is TRBJ1-2, with D possibly being TRBD1 (6 bases). CDR1 and CDR2 (germline): SGHTA, FQGNSA. This CDR3 region has 15 residues. The V end was cut by 5 bases, the J end by 1 base, with 14 bases between. The chain's CDR3 is CASSGKTGFNYGYTF. CDR3 sequence (DNA): TGTGCCAGCAGCGGCAAGACAGGTTTTAACTATGGCTACACCTTC. The variable domain in full, with the rest retrieved from reference TRBV7-2 and TRBJ1-2, is GAGVSQSPSNKVTEKGKDVELRCDPISGHTALYWYRQSLGQGLEFLIYFQGNSAPDKSGLPSDRFSAERTGGSVSTLTIQRTQQEDSAVYLCASSGKTGFNYGYTFGSGTRLTVV.

This chain links TRBV7-3 with TRBJ2-5, with unresolved D. The J call may be incorrect, as the DNA end agrees better with TRBJ2-7. Germline CDR1 and CDR2: SGHTA and FQGTGA. The CDR3 totals 14 residues. CDR3 coding DNA: TGTGCCAGCAGCTTAACCGGGTGGTCGAGCGAGCAGTACTTC. This gives the protein CASSLTGWSSEQYF.

The sample holds many counts of this clonotype. The chain has TRBV5-1 and TRBJ2-1, with D perhaps being TRBD1 or TRBD2 (5 bases each). The CDR3 contains 14 residues. Germline V gene lookup returns CDR1 SGHRS and CDR2 YFSETQ. V gave up 4 bases and J gave up 7 bases, with 15 bases separating them. CDR3 nucleotide sequence: TGCGCCAGCAGCCCGATGAGGGGACGGAATGAGCAGTTCTTC. As protein: CASSPMRGRNEQFF. Using reference TRBV5-1 and TRBJ2-1 for the parts outside the CDR3, the full variable domain is KAGVTQTPRYLIKTRGQQVTLSCSPISGHRSVSWYQQTPGQGLQFLFEYFSETQRNKGNFPGRFSGRQFSNSRSEMNVSTLELGDSALYLCASSPMRGRNEQFFGPGTRLTVL.

CDR3 coding DNA: TGTGCCAGCGCGGGGAGGGAGAAGTCACCCCTCCACTTT. It translates to CASAGREKSPLHF. The gene calls are TRBV12-3 or TRBV12-4 and TRBJ1-6; D is undetermined. Trimming left V 8 bases short and J 10 bases short, with 15 bases between. CDR3 length equals 13 residues.

This clonotype was observed a handful of times. The chain carries TRBV29-1 and TRBJ2-7; D might be TRBD1 (6 bases). The CDR3 consists of 14 residues. Trimming pared 1 base from V and 0 bases from J, leaving 10 bases between. CDR1 SQVTM and CDR2 ANQGSEA come from the germline V gene. The CDR3 protein is CSVEGQGSSYEQYF. As DNA, the CDR3 is TGCAGCGTTGAAGGGCAGGGGTCCTCCTACGAGCAGTACTTC.

The chain has TRBV10-3 and TRBJ2-7, with 12 positions matching TRBD1. The better agreement between TRBJ2-5 and the DNA end casts doubt on the J call. This CDR3 is built from 17 residues. Germline values: CDR1 ENHRY, CDR2 SYGVKD. CDR3 in DNA: TGTGCCATCAGTGAGTCTTATGGGACAGGGGGCAAGGAGACCCAGTACTTC. Its translation is CAISESYGTGGKETQYF.

V usage is TRBV2 and J usage is TRBJ2-5; TRBD1 might be the D (6 bases). In germline, CDR1 is SNHLY, CDR2 FYNNEI. The CDR3 length is 14 residues. Deletions cut 7 bases from V and 2 bases from J, with 14 bases between. CDR3 in DNA: TGTGCCAGCAACTTAGGGGGTGAACAAGAGACCCAGTACTTC. Translated: CASNLGGEQETQYF.

This clonotype was picked up a small number of times. This chain links TRBV19 with TRBJ2-2; 7 bases align to TRBD2. The CDR3 covers 14 residues. Losses at the gene ends were 5 bases for V and 0 bases for J; bases not matched to a gene: 0. Per germline, CDR1 LNHDA and CDR2 SQIVND (reference sequence). The CDR3 here is CASSRGANTGELFF. The CDR3 DNA reads as TGTGCCAGTAGTCGGGGGGCGAACACCGGGGAGCTGTTTTTT.

This rearrangement joins TRBV29-1 to TRBJ2-7, with 7 bases lining up with TRBD1. Germline V gene sequence: CDR1 SQVTM, CDR2 ANQGSEA. This CDR3 has 14 residues. With V trimmed by 4 bases and J by 5 bases, 11 bases remained unmatched. CDR3 sequence: CSVVRLGGEDEQYF. The DNA of the CDR3 is TGCAGCGTTGTCCGTCTAGGGGGCGAAGACGAGCAGTACTTC.

The J gene is TRBJ1-1, the V gene TRBV7-8; tentatively, D is TRBD1 (6 bases). Trimming removed 5 bases from V and 5 bases from J, with 15 bases in between. CDR3 size: 14 residues. Germline V gene sequence: CDR1 SGHVS, CDR2 FQNEAQ. CDR3 in amino acids: CASSQGTARTEAFF. The CDR3 nucleotides read TGTGCCAGCAGCCAGGGGACGGCGAGGACTGAAGCTTTCTTT. The full variable domain, rest sourced from reference TRBV7-8 and TRBJ1-1, is GAGVSQSPRYKVAKRGQDVALRCDPISGHVSLFWYQQALGQGPEFLTYFQNEAQLDKSGLPSDRFFAERPEGSVSTLKIQRTQQEDSAVYLCASSQGTARTEAFFGQGTRLTVV.

V is TRBV7-2 and J is TRBJ2-3, with 8 bases lining up with TRBD2. CDR3 length: 15 residues. The V gene's germline CDR1 is SGHTA and CDR2 FQGNSA. V dropped 5 bases and J dropped 2; count of bases not matched to a gene: 6. The CDR3 region is CASSRGGSYTDTQYF. The CDR3 DNA is TGTGCCAGCAGCCGGGGGGGCTCTTACACAGATACGCAGTATTTT. The full variable domain, its missing parts supplied by reference TRBV7-2 and TRBJ2-3, is GAGVSQSPSNKVTEKGKDVELRCDPISGHTALYWYRQSLGQGLEFLIYFQGNSAPDKSGLPSDRFSAERTGGSVSTLTIQRTQQEDSAVYLCASSRGGSYTDTQYFGPGTRLTVL.

The chain carries TRBV4-3 and TRBJ1-4, with a tentative D call TRBD1 (5 bases). With 0 bases removed from V and 10 bases from J, the gap between germline ends came to 9 bases. CDR3 size: 13 residues. Germline assignment: CDR1 LGHNA and CDR2 YSLEER. The CDR3 nucleotides read TGCGCCAGCAGCCAAGATGGGAGGGGAAAACTGTTTTTT. Its translation: CASSQDGRGKLFF.

The V and J genes are TRBV9 and TRBJ1-2, with unresolved D. Per the germline V gene, CDR1 is SGDLS and CDR2 is YYNGEE. V was cut by 3 bases and J by 6 bases, with 15 bases left in between. This CDR3 comprises 14 residues. CDR3 amino acids: CASSAGSRVDGYTF. In DNA form, the CDR3 reads TGTGCCAGCAGCGCGGGCAGTCGGGTGGATGGCTACACCTTC.

V and J are TRBV6-2 or TRBV6-3 and TRBJ2-5; TRBD1 agrees at 10 bases. V lost 6 bases and J lost 3; bases outside the gene matches: 4. The CDR3 consists of 14 residues. CDR1 and CDR2 (germline): MNHEY, SVGEGT. The CDR3: CASRAGTGEETQYF. CDR3 DNA: TGTGCCAGCAGGGCCGGGACAGGGGAAGAGACCCAGTACTTC.

This clonotype was seen a handful of times. The rearrangement uses TRBV9 and TRBJ1-2, with D hard to call. Germline assignment: CDR1 SGDLS and CDR2 YYNGEE. The CDR3 has 14 residues. Trimming removed 0 bases at V and 1 base at J, with 7 bases between. Here the CDR3 DNA reads TGTGCCAGCAGCGTAGCGATCAGTAACTATGGCTACACCTTC. Amino acids: CASSVAISNYGYTF.

This clonotype was recorded many times. This sequence may be a read error, since a much larger clone differs from it by one base. The chain recombines TRBV28 with TRBJ2-3, with D perhaps matching TRBD1 or TRBD2 (5 bases each). Trimming shortened V by 6 bases and J by 1 base, and 17 bases separated the two germline ends. This CDR3 spans 16 amino acids. Germline CDR1 is MDHEN and CDR2 is SYDVKM. The CDR3 region is CASRNALRGGTDTQYF. Written as DNA, the CDR3 is TGTGCCAGCAGGAACGCCCTTCGGGGCGGCACAGATACGCAGTATTTT.

This sequence joins TRBV20-1 and TRBJ1-2, with 10 bases matching TRBD1. This CDR3 region has 15 residues. The junction had 8 bases not matched to a gene; V was cut back by 3 bases and J by 4 bases. Looked up from germline, CDR1 is DFQATT and CDR2 is SNEGSKA (reference sequence). The CDR3 reads CSARGQGKIRYGYTF. CDR3 bases: TGCAGTGCTAGGGGACAGGGGAAGATTCGCTATGGCTACACCTTC.